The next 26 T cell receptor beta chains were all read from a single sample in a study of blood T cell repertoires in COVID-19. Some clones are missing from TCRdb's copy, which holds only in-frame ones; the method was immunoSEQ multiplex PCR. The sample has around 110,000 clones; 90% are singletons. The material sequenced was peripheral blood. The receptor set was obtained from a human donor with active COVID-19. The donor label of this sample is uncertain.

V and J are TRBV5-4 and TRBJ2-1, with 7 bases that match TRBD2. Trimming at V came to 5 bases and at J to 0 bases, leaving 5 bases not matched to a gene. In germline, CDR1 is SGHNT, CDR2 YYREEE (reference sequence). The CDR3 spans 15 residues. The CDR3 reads CASSGSGVSYNEQFF. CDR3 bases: TGTGCCAGCAGTGGAAGCGGGGTCTCCTACAATGAGCAGTTCTTC.

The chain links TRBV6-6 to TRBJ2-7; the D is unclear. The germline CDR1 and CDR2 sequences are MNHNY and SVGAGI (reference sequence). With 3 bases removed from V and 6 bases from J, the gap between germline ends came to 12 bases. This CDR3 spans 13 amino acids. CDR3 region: CASSYSGFREQYF. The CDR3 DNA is TGTGCCAGCAGTTATTCCGGGTTTCGCGAGCAGTACTTC.

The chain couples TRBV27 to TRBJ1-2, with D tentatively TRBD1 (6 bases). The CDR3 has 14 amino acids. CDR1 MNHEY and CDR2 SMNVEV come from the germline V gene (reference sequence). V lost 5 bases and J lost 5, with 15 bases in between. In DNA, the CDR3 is TGTGCCAGCAGTGCTCCCGACAGGAGTTATGGCTACACCTTC. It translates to CASSAPDRSYGYTF.

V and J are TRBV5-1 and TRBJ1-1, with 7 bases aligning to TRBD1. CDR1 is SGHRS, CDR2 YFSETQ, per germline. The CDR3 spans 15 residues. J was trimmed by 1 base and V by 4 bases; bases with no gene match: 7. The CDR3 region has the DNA TGCGCCAGCAGCCAGATGGGACAGAGGAACACTGAAGCTTTCTTT. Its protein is CASSQMGQRNTEAFF.

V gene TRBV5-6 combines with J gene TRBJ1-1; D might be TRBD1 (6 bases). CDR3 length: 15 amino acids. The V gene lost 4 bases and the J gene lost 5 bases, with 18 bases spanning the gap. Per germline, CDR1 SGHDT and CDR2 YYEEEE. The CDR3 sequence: CASSMGGRVRTEAFF. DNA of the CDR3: TGTGCCAGCAGCATGGGGGGCAGGGTTCGGACTGAAGCTTTCTTT.

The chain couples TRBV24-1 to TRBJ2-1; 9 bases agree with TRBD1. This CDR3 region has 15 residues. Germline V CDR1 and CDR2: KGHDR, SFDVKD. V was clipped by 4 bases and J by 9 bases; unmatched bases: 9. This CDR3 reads CATSEPGTGSGEQFF. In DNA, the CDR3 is TGTGCCACCAGTGAGCCCGGGACAGGGTCGGGTGAGCAGTTCTTC.

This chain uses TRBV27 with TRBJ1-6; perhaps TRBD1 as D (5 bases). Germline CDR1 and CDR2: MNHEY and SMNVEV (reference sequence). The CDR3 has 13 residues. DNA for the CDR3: TGTCTTACGCGGCAGGGTGGAAATTCACCCCTCCACTTT. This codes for CLTRQGGNSPLHF.

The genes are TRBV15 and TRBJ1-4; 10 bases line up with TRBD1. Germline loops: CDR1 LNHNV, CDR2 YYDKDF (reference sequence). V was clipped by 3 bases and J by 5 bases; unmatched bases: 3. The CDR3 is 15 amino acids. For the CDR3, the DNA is TGTGCCACCAGCAGCTGGGACAGGGGAAATGAAAAACTGTTTTTT. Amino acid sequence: CATSSWDRGNEKLFF.

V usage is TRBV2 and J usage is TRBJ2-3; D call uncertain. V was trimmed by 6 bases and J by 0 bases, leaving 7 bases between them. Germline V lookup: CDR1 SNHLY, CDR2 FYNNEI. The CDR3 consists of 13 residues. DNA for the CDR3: TGTGCCAGCAGAGAAACTAGCACAGATACGCAGTATTTT. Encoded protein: CASRETSTDTQYF. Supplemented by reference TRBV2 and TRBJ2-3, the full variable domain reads EPEVTQTPSHQVTQMGQEVILRCVPISNHLYFYWYRQILGQKVEFLVSFYNNEISEKSEIFDDQFSVERPDGSNFTLKIRSTKLEDSAMYFCASRETSTDTQYFGPGTRLTVL.

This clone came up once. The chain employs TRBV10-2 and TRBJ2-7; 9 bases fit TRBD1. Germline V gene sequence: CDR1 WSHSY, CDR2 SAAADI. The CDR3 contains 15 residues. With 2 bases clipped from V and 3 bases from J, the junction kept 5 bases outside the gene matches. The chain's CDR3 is CASSEAGTGNYEQYF. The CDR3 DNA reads TGCGCCAGCAGTGAGGCCGGGACAGGGAACTACGAGCAGTACTTC.

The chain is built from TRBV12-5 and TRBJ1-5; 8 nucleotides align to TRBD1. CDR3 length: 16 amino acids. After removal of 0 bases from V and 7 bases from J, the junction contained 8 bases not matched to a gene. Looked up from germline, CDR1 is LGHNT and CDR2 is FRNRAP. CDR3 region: CASGLVLDRAVQPQHF. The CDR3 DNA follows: TGTGCTAGTGGTTTGGTACTGGACAGGGCAGTGCAGCCCCAGCATTTT.

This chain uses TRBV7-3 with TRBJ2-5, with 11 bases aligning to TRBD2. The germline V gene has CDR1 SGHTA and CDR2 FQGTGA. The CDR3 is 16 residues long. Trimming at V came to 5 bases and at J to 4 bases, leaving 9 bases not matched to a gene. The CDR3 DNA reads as TGTGCCAGCAGCGACCTGGGTAGCGGGGGGGCAGAGACCCAGTACTTC. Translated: CASSDLGSGGAETQYF. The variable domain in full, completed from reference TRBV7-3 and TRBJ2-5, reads GAGVSQTPSNKVTEKGKYVELRCDPISGHTALYWYRQSLGQGPEFLIYFQGTGAADDSGLPNDRFFAVRPEGSVSTLKIQRTERGDSAVYLCASSDLGSGGAETQYFGPGTRLLVL.

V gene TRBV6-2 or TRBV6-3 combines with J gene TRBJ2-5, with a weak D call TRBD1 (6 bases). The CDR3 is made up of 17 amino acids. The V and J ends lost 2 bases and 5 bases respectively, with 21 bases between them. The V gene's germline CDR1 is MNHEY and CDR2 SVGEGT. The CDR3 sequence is CASSYGSLSGARETQYF. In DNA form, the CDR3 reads TGTGCCAGCAGTTACGGTTCCTTGTCAGGGGCGCGGGAGACCCAGTACTTC.

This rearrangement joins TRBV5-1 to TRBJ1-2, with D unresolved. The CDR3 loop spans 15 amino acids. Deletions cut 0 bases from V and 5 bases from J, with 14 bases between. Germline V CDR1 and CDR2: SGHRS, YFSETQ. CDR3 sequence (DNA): TGCGCCAGCAGCTTGGACGAGGGAGGAAGATATGGCTACACCTTC. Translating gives CASSLDEGGRYGYTF.

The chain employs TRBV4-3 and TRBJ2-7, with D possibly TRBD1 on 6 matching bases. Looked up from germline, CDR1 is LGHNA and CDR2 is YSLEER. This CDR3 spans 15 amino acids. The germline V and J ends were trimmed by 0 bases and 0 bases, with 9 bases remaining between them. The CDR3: CASSQDTGSSYEQYF. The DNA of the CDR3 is TGCGCCAGCAGCCAAGATACAGGGAGCTCCTACGAGCAGTACTTC.

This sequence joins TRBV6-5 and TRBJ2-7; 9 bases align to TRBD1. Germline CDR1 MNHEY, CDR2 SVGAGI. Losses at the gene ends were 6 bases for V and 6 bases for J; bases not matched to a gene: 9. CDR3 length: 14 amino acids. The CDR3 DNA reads TGTGCCAGCAGCCGGGGGGACAGGGTGGGCGAGCAGTACTTC. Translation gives CASSRGDRVGEQYF.

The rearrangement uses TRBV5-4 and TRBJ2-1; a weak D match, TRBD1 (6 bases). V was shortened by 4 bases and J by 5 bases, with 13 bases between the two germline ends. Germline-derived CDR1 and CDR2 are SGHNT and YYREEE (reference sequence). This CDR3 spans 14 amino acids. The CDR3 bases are TGTGCCAGCAGCCCCTCCCAGGGGAACAATGAGCAGTTCTTC. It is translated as CASSPSQGNNEQFF.

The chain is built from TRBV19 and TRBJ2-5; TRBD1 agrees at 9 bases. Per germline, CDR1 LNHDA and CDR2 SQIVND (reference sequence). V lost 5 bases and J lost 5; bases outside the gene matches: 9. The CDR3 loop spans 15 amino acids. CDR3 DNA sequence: TGTGCCAGTAGTTCCTGGAACAGGGGGCCTGAGACCCAGTACTTC. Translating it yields CASSSWNRGPETQYF.

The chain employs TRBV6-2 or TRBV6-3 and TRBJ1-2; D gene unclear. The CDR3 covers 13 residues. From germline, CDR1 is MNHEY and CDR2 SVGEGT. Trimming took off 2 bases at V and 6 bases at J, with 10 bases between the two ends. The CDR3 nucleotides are TGTGCCAGCAGTTACGACAACTGGGATGGCTACACCTTC. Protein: CASSYDNWDGYTF.

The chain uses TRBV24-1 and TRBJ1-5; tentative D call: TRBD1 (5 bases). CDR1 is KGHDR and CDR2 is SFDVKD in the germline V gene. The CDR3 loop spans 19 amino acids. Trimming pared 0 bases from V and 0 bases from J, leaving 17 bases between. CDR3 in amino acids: CATSDLAGTALCSNQPQHF. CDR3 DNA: TGTGCCACCAGTGATTTGGCGGGGACTGCACTGTGTAGCAATCAGCCCCAGCATTTT.

CDR3 bases: TGTGCCAGCAGGCCCCAGGGATTCACTGAAGCTTTCTTT. Protein sequence: CASRPQGFTEAFF. The V and J genes are TRBV27 and TRBJ1-1; perhaps TRBD1 as D (5 bases). CDR1 and CDR2 (germline): MNHEY, SMNVEV (reference sequence). V was pared by 6 bases and J by 4 bases, with 12 bases between. CDR3 length: 13 amino acids.

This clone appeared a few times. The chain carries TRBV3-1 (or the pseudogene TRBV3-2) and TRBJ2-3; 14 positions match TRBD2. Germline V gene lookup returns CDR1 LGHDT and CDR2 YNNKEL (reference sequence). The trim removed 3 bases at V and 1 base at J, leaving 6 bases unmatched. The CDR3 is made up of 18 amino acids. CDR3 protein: CASSHRLAGGRGTDTQYF. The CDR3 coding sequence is TGTGCCAGCAGCCACCGACTAGCGGGGGGGCGAGGCACAGATACGCAGTATTTT.

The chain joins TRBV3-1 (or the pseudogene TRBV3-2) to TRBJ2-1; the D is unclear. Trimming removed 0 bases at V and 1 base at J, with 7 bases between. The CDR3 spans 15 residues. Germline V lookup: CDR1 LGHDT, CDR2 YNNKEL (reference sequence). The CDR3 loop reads CASSQDRQSYNEQFF. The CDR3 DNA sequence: TGTGCCAGCAGCCAAGATCGTCAGTCCTACAATGAGCAGTTCTTC.

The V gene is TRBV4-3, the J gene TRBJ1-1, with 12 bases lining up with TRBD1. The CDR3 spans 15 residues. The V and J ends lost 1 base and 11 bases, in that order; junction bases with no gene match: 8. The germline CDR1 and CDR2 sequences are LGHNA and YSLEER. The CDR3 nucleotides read TGCGCCAGCAGCCAAGCCGGGACAGGGGGCGCGAGGGCTTTCTTT. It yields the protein CASSQAGTGGARAFF.

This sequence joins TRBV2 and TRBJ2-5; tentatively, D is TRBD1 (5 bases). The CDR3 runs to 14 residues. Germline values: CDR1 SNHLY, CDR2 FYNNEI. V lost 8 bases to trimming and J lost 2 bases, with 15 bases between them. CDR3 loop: CASGQGTLQETQYF. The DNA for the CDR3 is TGTGCCAGCGGGCAGGGCACCTTACAAGAGACCCAGTACTTC.

CDR3 residues: CASNKGQGVTGELFF. CDR3 DNA sequence: TGTGCCAGCAACAAAGGACAGGGGGTGACCGGGGAGCTGTTTTTT. The rearrangement links TRBV27 to TRBJ2-2; 10 positions agree with TRBD1. V lost 7 bases to trimming and J lost 5 bases; unmatched junction nucleotides: 7. CDR1 MNHEY and CDR2 SMNVEV come from the germline V gene (reference sequence). There are 15 residues in the CDR3.